This entry describes one TCR beta chain. This sample is part of a study of T cells in Graves' hyperthyroidism and ophthalmopathy. RNA transcripts were the template for amplifying TCR beta CDR3 regions. The primer set for the first-round RT-PCR of the TCR CDR3 was HTBI. MiXCR, applied by TCRdb to the multiplex PCR reads, yields one record per CDR3 protein. Seen here are 300,000 to 450,000 distinct CDR3 sequences, 13% observed once, and the top ten hold roughly 8.3%. Germline assignment: CDR1 LGHDT and CDR2 YNNKEL (reference sequence). The CDR3 runs to 14 residues. Germline trimming cut 5 bases from V and 6 bases from J; bases unmatched to any gene: 7.

This TCR was sampled from a woman aged 18-29 years with Graves' hyperthyroidism. Sequencing was done on a sample of blood. The rearrangement uses TRBV3-1 and TRBJ2-3; 8 bases are shared with TRBD2. CDR3 coding DNA: TGTGCCAGCAGCGCCGCGGGCGGGGGGGATACGCAGTATTTT. This gives the protein CASSAAGGGDTQYF.